The clone carrying this T cell receptor beta chain was observed a single time. J gave up 4 bases and V 4 bases, and 7 bases lay outside the gene matches. The CDR3 spans 17 residues. Looked up from germline, CDR1 is SGDLS and CDR2 is YYNGEE. Primers: 60 Vbeta forward and 13 Jbeta reverse. The protocol was immunoSEQ multiplex PCR, while the TCRdb copy is restricted to in-frame clones and leaves out a portion. The sample includes 150,000 or so clones, 60% to 85% of them seen just once. The data were obtained in a study of cytomegalovirus exposure and HLA in healthy donors. Material: PBMCs. This TCR was recovered from a man aged 40-55 years in good health and CMV-seropositive. This chain joins TRBV9 and TRBJ2-5; 16 bases fit TRBD2. The CDR3 nucleotides read TGTGCCAGCAGCCCCGGGACTAGCGGGGGGGCCGTAGAGACCCAGTACTTC. Its translation is CASSPGTSGGAVETQYF.